The T cell receptor beta chain described here comes from a study of response to subunit inactivated influenza vaccine (dated by TCRdb to 2017 to 2018). Concerning the study at large: The study used deep quantitative T cell receptor repertoire profiling to track responses to a trivalent subunit inactivated influenza vaccine. What the research found in general, with its limitations: According to the authors, only a limited number of new T cells may be recruited by each seasonal influenza vaccination.

This clonotype was counted only a few times. Its cognate antigen has yet to be identified. No clone much larger than this one lies a single base away; base qualities are absent. As encoded in the germline V gene, CDR1 is MGHDK while CDR2 is SYGVNS. V and J lose 4 bases and 6 bases, and a span of 16 bases separates them. Including the terminal cysteine and phenylalanine, the CDR3 comprises 14 residues. The entry retains the CDR3 DNA only, 42 bases that are in frame from base 1. The method behind the library was RT-PCR. TCRdb names Illumina HiSeq 2500 as the instrument used. TCRdb ran its own pipeline on the public reads, namely fastp trimming at Q25 and MiXCR clone calling, and kept in-frame beta chains. Entries that share a CDR3 protein sequence are merged under the most common genes and DNA. Here the sample has more than 150,000 distinct CDR3 sequences; about a tenth occur a single time. The ten largest clones add up to about a tenth of the sample.

The sample was non-naive T cells sorted from PBMCs, taken on the day of vaccination. The cell subset or site tag for this specimen amounts to: memory T cell fraction. The chain is encoded by TRBV25-1 joined to TRBJ2-7, with a weak D call of TRBD1 (5 bases match). This TCR was sampled from a man between 50 and 59 years old who received an inactivated influenza vaccine. Donor details come from another sample of the same person, matched by shared clones. The sequence in DNA is TGTGCCAGCAGTGTTTCAGACAGTTTGAGCGAGCAGTACTTC. This encodes CASSVSDSLSEQYF.